The 19 T cell receptor beta chains reported below all come from one sample, sequenced in a study of control samples from healthy donors and cancer patients. Sequencing was performed with immunoSEQ multiplex PCR; in TCRdb, only in-frame clones are kept and a portion is missing. The table lists roughly 29,000 clones, 70% to 90% of them singletons. Sample: formalin-fixed, paraffin-embedded tissue. The receptors shown here come from a female donor with melanoma.

The rearrangement joins TRBV12-3 or TRBV12-4 to TRBJ1-2; 7 bases are shared with TRBD1. CDR3 length: 13 residues. V trimming: 3 bases; J trimming: 8 bases; junction bases outside the gene matches: 6. The chain's CDR3 is CASSFQGEVGYTF. The CDR3 bases are TGTGCCAGCAGTTTCCAGGGGGAAGTGGGCTACACCTTC.

CDR3 nucleotides: TGTGCCAGCAGCCCCTTTAGGAATTCACCCCTCCACTTT. Its translation is CASSPFRNSPLHF. The chain has TRBV14 and TRBJ1-6; D is ambiguous. Germline assignment: CDR1 SGHDN and CDR2 FVKESK. This CDR3 has 13 residues. Trimming took off 4 bases at V and 7 bases at J, with 8 bases between the two ends.

V is TRBV7-2 and J is TRBJ1-2; D perhaps matches TRBD1 (5 bases). The CDR3 is 14 amino acids. CDR1 and CDR2 from the germline V gene are SGHTA and FQGNSA. V lost 0 bases and J lost 4, with 9 bases in between. The CDR3 DNA follows: TGTGCCAGCAGCTTAGCGCGGGACGGCTATGGCTACACCTTC. This codes for CASSLARDGYGYTF.

The genes are TRBV7-3 and TRBJ2-7; D is uncertain. V lost 6 bases to trimming and J lost 7 bases, with 19 bases between them. Germline V gives CDR1 SGHTA, CDR2 FQGTGA. CDR3 length equals 14 residues. Written as DNA, the CDR3 is TGTGCCAGCAGTCTCATGCAAGGCGTGGGGGAGCAGTACTTC. It yields the protein CASSLMQGVGEQYF.

This chain uses TRBV30 with TRBJ2-7; no clear D gene. The V gene lost 6 bases and the J gene lost 3 bases, with 12 bases spanning the gap. CDR1 GTSNPN and CDR2 SVGIG come from the germline V gene (reference sequence). This CDR3 has 12 residues. The CDR3 here is CACYSPRYEQYF. DNA of the CDR3: TGTGCCTGCTACTCGCCCCGCTACGAGCAGTACTTC. Drawing the rest from reference TRBV30 and TRBJ2-7, the complete variable domain is SQTIHQWPATLVQPVGSPLSLECTVEGTSNPNLYWYRQAAGRGLQLLFYSVGIGQISSEVPQNLSASRPQDRQFILSSKKLLLSDSGFYLCACYSPRYEQYFGPGTRLTVT.

The chain links TRBV16 to TRBJ2-2; unclear D gene. CDR3 size: 14 residues. V shed 0 bases and J shed 3 bases, with 5 bases lying between them. The V gene's germline CDR1 is KGHSY and CDR2 FQNENV. The CDR3 region is CASSQSSYTGELFF. As DNA, the CDR3 is TGTGCCAGCAGCCAATCTTCGTACACCGGGGAGCTGTTTTTT.

This clone was seen a single time. The chain carries TRBV5-1 and TRBJ1-1, with D possibly being TRBD1 (5 bases). The V end lost 4 bases, the J end lost 8 bases, and 12 bases lay between the germline ends. From germline, CDR1 is SGHRS and CDR2 YFSETQ. The CDR3 runs to 12 residues. The CDR3: CASSPDSGEAFF. The CDR3 coding sequence is TGCGCCAGCAGCCCCGACAGTGGAGAAGCTTTCTTT.

This clone was picked up one time. The chain is built from TRBV11-2 and TRBJ2-7, with D perhaps being TRBD1 or TRBD2 (6 bases each). Deletions cut 0 bases from V and 12 bases from J, with 21 bases between. This CDR3 region has 15 residues. From germline, CDR1 is SGHAT and CDR2 FQNNGV. The DNA for the CDR3 is TGTGCCAGCAGCTTAGACCCCTCTAGGTTAGGGGGGAGGTACTTC. Translation: CASSLDPSRLGGRYF. Full variable domain (rest looked up from reference TRBV11-2 and TRBJ2-7): EAGVAQSPRYKIIEKRQSVAFWCNPISGHATLYWYQQILGQGPKLLIQFQNNGVVDDSQLPKDRFSAERLKGVDSTLKIQPAKLEDSAVYLCASSLDPSRLGGRYFGPGTRLTVT.

The rearrangement joins TRBV4-1 to TRBJ2-5; D not resolved. The germline V gene encodes CDR1 MGHRA and CDR2 YSYEKL. V lost 0 bases, J lost 5 bases, and 10 bases lay in between. The CDR3 runs 14 residues. The CDR3 DNA follows: TGCGCCAGCAGCCAAGAGGGAAGCTTTGAGACCCAGTACTTC. This gives the protein CASSQEGSFETQYF.

The chain links TRBV19 to TRBJ1-2, with TRBD1 identical over 9 bases. V shed 6 bases, J shed 4 bases, and the junction held 24 bases outside the gene matches. The CDR3 consists of 20 residues. The V gene's germline CDR1 is LNHDA and CDR2 SQIVND (reference sequence). The CDR3 DNA reads TGTGCCAGTAGCGTGACCGGGACAGGGTCGGCGAGTGGTAGGGGCTATGGCTACACCTTC. Protein sequence: CASSVTGTGSASGRGYGYTF.

CDR3 sequence: CASSWQIGATNEKLFF. CDR3 sequence (DNA): TGTGCCAGCAGCTGGCAAATCGGGGCAACTAATGAAAAACTGTTTTTT. The chain combines TRBV5-5 with TRBJ1-4; D remains ambiguous. The CDR3 runs to 16 residues. Between the trimmed V and J ends, which lost 3 bases and 0 bases, there was a span of 12 bases. Germline V gene lookup returns CDR1 SGHKS and CDR2 YYEKEE (reference sequence).

The chain joins TRBV3-1 (or the pseudogene TRBV3-2) to TRBJ1-5; D gene ambiguous. Germline values: CDR1 LGHDT, CDR2 YNNKEL (reference sequence). V lost 8 bases and J lost 1, with 9 bases in between. The CDR3 contains 13 residues. The CDR3 spells CASGDGSNQPQHF. The DNA for the CDR3 is TGTGCCAGCGGGGATGGGAGCAATCAGCCCCAGCATTTT.

This chain joins TRBV4-1 and TRBJ1-6; D uncertain. V dropped 6 bases and J dropped 9 bases, with 24 bases sitting between them. Germline assignment: CDR1 MGHRA and CDR2 YSYEKL. CDR3 length: 17 amino acids. The CDR3 bases are TGCGCCAGCAGGGGCCAATCGAGTACCCTCCTCGGTTCACCCCTCCACTTT. Translation gives CASRGQSSTLLGSPLHF.

V is TRBV9 and J is TRBJ2-3; 10 nucleotides match TRBD2. V gave up 2 bases and J gave up 0 bases; unmatched junction bases: 3. This CDR3 is built from 16 residues. Germline CDR1 reads SGDLS; CDR2 reads YYNGEE. CDR3 in DNA: TGTGCCAGCAGCGTGCTAGCGGGAGTTAGCACAGATACGCAGTATTTT. Its translation is CASSVLAGVSTDTQYF.

The rearrangement joins TRBV9 to TRBJ1-2; D is perhaps TRBD1 (5 bases). Germline loops: CDR1 SGDLS, CDR2 YYNGEE. This CDR3 comprises 14 residues. Trimming removed 0 bases from V and 4 bases from J, with 10 bases in between. CDR3 loop: CASSVGTGRYGYTF. For the CDR3, the DNA is TGTGCCAGCAGCGTAGGCACAGGCCGCTATGGCTACACCTTC.

This rearrangement joins TRBV7-9 to TRBJ1-3, with 7 nucleotides matching TRBD1. The CDR3 covers 15 residues. V trimming: 5 bases; J trimming: 8 bases; junction bases outside the gene matches: 12. Germline CDR1 SEHNR, CDR2 FQNEAQ (reference sequence). The chain's CDR3 is CASSTPGTARDTIYF. CDR3 DNA: TGTGCCAGCAGCACCCCCGGGACAGCGAGGGACACCATATATTTT.

This clone was recorded only once. This sequence joins TRBV7-9 and TRBJ2-2; unclear D gene. Germline V gene sequence: CDR1 SEHNR, CDR2 FQNEAQ (reference sequence). V lost 6 bases, J lost 6 bases, and 8 bases lay in between. The CDR3 covers 12 residues. Written as DNA, the CDR3 is TGTGCCAGCAGGGGTTTGGCCGGGGAGCTGTTTTTT. It translates to CASRGLAGELFF.

The chain has TRBV4-3 and TRBJ1-2; 8 bases line up with TRBD1. Germline V gene sequence: CDR1 LGHNA, CDR2 YSLEER. Losses at the gene ends were 4 bases for V and 0 bases for J; bases not matched to a gene: 4. The CDR3 consists of 15 residues. The CDR3, as DNA: TGCGCCAGCAGCCCTCGGACAGGGCCTAACTATGGCTACACCTTC. This encodes CASSPRTGPNYGYTF.

The chain joins TRBV6-5 to TRBJ2-5; D gene ambiguous. This CDR3 has 16 amino acids. The germline V gene has CDR1 MNHEY and CDR2 SVGAGI. The V end lost 0 bases, the J end lost 3 bases, and 14 bases lay between the germline ends. The CDR3: CASSYSPRPDKETQYF. In nucleotides, the CDR3 is TGTGCCAGCAGTTACTCACCACGCCCGGATAAAGAGACCCAGTACTTC.